This T cell receptor (beta chain) comes out of a study of blood T cell repertoires in COVID-19. Study details: For recovered donors of Cohort 3, there were two negative PCRs, clearance, or symptom resolution. COVID-19 samples from acute and convalescent phases originated in the United States, Italy and Spain.

Grouping used clinical history reported by participants in a survey and questionnaire. The CDR3 is made up of 14 amino acids. Trimming cost V 4 bases and J 4 bases; bases outside gene matches: 7. Germline assignment: CDR1 SGHRS and CDR2 YFSETQ. In the original analysis: Amplifying reference gene primers gave estimates of nucleated cell counts. This table comes from immunoSEQ multiplex PCR, and its TCRdb copy is limited to in-frame clones, with some not included. For V, J and clone size, that table is used; D and trimming come from the DNA. The sample holds hundreds of thousands of clones, more than 75% seen once.

This chain connects TRBV5-1 to TRBJ1-2, with 7 bases matching TRBD1. Sample: PBMCs or T cells enriched from blood (not recorded which). The sequence derives from a woman aged 60-75 years in a cohort exposed to, infected with or recovered from COVID-19 (not recorded which). CDR3 DNA: TGCGCCAGCAGCACGGGACAGAGGTCCTATGGCTACACCTTC. Protein: CASSTGQRSYGYTF.